This T cell receptor beta chain was recovered during a study of blood T cell repertoires in COVID-19. Seattle patients were enrolled while actively infected and followed longitudinally. Profiled with immunoSEQ multiplex PCR; TCRdb holds only in-frame clones, not every one. The sample has a few hundred thousand clones, around nine tenths seen once; the top ten hold less than 2%. This clone has a count of ten or more. Specimen: peripheral blood. The source is a woman aged 25 to 39 with COVID-19, enrolled during active disease.

The CDR3 sequence: CASSEAQGEATEAFF. DNA of the CDR3: TGTGCCAGCAGTGAAGCCCAGGGCGAGGCCACTGAAGCTTTCTTT. The rearrangement uses TRBV6-1 and TRBJ1-1, with TRBD1 as a possible D gene (5 bases). CDR3 length: 15 amino acids. CDR1 MNHNS and CDR2 SASEGT come from the germline V gene. Trimming removed 0 bases at V and 4 bases at J, with 12 bases between.